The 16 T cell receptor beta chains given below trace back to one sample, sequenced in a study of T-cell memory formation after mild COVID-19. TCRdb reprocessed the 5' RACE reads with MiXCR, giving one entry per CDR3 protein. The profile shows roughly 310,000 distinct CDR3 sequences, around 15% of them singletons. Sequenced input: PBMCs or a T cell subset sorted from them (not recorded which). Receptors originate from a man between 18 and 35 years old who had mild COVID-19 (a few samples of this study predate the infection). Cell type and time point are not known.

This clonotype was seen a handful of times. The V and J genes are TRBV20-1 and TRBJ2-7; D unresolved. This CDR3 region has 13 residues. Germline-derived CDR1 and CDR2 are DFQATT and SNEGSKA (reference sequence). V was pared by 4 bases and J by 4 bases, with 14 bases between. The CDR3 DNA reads TGCAGTGCTATTAGGCCTGCCCTTTACGAGCAGTACTTC. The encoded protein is CSAIRPALYEQYF.

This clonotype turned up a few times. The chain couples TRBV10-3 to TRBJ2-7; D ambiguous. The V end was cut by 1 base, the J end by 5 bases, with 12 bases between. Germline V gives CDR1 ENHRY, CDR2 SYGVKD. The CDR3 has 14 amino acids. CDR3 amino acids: CAISEWQVGNEQYF. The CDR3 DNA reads TGTGCCATCAGTGAGTGGCAGGTAGGGAACGAGCAGTACTTC.

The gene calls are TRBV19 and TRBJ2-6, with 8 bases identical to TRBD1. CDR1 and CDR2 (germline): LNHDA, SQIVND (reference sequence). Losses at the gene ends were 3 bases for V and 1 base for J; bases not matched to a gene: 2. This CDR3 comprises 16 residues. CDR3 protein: CASSIQGASGANVLTF. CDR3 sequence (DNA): TGTGCCAGTAGTATCCAGGGGGCGTCTGGGGCCAACGTCCTGACTTTC.

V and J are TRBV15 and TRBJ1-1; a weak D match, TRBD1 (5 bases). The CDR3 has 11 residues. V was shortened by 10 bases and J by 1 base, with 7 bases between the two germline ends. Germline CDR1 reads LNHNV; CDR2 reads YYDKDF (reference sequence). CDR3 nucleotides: TGTGCCATCGGGGGGAACACTGAAGCTTTCTTT. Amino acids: CAIGGNTEAFF.

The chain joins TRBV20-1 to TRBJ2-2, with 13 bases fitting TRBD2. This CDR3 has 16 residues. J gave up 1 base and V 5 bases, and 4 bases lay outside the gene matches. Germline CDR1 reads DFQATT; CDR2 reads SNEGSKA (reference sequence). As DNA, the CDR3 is TGCAGTGCTTTGCGGACTAGCGGGGGGAACACCGGGGAGCTGTTTTTT. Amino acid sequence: CSALRTSGGNTGELFF.

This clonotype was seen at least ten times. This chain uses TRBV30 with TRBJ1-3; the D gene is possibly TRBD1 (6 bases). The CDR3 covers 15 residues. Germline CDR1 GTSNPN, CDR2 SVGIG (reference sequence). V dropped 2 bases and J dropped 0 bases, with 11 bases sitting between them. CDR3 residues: CAWSRGAISGNTIYF. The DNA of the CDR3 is TGTGCCTGGAGTAGGGGGGCCATCTCTGGAAACACCATATATTTT.

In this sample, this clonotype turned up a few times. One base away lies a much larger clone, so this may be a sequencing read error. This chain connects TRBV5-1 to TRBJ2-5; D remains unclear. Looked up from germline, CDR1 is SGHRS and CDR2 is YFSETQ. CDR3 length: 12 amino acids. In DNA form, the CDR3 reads TGCGCCAGCAGCTTGGAACAAGAGACCCAGAACTTC. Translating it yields CASSLEQETQNF.

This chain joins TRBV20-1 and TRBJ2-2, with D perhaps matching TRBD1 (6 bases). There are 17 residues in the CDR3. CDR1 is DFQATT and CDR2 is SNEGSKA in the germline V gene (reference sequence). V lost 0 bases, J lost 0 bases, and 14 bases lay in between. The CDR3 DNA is TGCAGTGCTAGAGATCTCCGGGACACCTCGAACACCGGGGAGCTGTTTTTT. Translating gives CSARDLRDTSNTGELFF.

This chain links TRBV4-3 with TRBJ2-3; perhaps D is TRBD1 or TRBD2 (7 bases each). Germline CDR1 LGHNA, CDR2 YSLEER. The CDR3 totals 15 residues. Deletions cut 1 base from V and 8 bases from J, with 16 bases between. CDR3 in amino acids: CASSQGGGGDGTQYF. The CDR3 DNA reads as TGCGCCAGCAGCCAAGGGGGAGGGGGCGACGGTACGCAGTATTTT.

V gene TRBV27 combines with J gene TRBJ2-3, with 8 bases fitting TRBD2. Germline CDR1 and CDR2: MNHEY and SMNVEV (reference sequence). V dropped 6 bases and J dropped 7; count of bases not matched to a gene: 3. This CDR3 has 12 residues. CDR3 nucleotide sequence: TGTGCCAGCAGCGGGGGGGCCCATACGCAGTATTTT. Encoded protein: CASSGGAHTQYF.

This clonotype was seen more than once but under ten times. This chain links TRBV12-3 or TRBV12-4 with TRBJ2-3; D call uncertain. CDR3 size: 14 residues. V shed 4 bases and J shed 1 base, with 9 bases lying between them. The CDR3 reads CASSSGGGTDTQYF. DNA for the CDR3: TGTGCCAGCAGTTCAGGTGGCGGCACAGATACGCAGTATTTT.

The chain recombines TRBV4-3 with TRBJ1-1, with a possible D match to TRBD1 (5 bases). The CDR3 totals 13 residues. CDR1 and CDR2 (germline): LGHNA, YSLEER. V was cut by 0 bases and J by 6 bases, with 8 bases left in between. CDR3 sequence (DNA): TGCGCCAGCAGCCAAGAGTCAGGGTCTGAAGCTTTCTTT. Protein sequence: CASSQESGSEAFF.

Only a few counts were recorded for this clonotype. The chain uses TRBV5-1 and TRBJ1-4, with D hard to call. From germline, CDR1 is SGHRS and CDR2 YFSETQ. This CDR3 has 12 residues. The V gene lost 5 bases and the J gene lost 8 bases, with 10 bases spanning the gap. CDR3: CASRELGEKLFF. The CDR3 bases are TGCGCCAGCAGGGAACTGGGGGAAAAACTGTTTTTT. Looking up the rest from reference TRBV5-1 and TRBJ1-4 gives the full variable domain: KAGVTQTPRYLIKTRGQQVTLSCSPISGHRSVSWYQQTPGQGLQFLFEYFSETQRNKGNFPGRFSGRQFSNSRSEMNVSTLELGDSALYLCASRELGEKLFFGSGTQLSVL.

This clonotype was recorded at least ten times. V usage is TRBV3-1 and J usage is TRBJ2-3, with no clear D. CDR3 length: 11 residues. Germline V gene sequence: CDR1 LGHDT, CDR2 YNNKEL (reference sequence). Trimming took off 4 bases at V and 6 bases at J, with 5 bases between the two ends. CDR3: CASSRGDTQYF. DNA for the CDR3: TGTGCCAGCAGCCGTGGGGATACGCAGTATTTT.

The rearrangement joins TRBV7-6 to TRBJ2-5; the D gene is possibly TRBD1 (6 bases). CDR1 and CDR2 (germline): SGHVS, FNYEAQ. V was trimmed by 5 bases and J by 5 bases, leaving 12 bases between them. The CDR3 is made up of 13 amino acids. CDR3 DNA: TGTGCCAGCAGCACCAGGGGCGGGGAGACCCAGTACTTC. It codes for CASSTRGGETQYF.

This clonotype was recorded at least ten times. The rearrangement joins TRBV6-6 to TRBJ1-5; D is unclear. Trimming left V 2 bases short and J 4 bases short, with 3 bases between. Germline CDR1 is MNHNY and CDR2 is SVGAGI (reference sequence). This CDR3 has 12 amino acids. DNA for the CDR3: TGTGCCAGCAGTTACGGGAATCAGCCCCAGCATTTT. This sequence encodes CASSYGNQPQHF.